This T cell receptor beta chain was captured in a study of cytomegalovirus exposure and HLA in healthy donors. Study results and caveats: Compared with the approximately 700-donor mean, an Asian-associated ancestry cluster reportedly had fewer N-insertions, according to a later analysis.

For this clone: Its antigen remains unknown.

Germline CDR1 reads GTSNPN; CDR2 reads SVGIG (reference sequence). The junction had 6 bases not matched to a gene; V was cut back by 3 bases and J by 2 bases. The CDR3 has 14 residues. The study ran its PCR with 60 Vbeta and 13 Jbeta primers. Repertoires were generated with immunoSEQ multiplex PCR, while TCRdb's copy carries only in-frame clones and drops some. Of under 100,000 clones listed, roughly 64% are singletons. This TCR was sampled from a woman in her thirties or forties in good health and CMV-seropositive. V and J are TRBV30 and TRBJ2-7; 8 bases align to TRBD2. Sequencing was carried out using PBMCs. In DNA form, the CDR3 reads TGTGCCTGGAGGATCGGGGGGGTAACCTACGAGCAGTACTTC. Translated, it gives CAWRIGGVTYEQYF.